This T cell receptor beta chain comes out of a study of CD8 T cells in ankylosing spondylitis. Broader study findings: Apparently characteristic of ankylosing spondylitis blood was a TCR beta motif (fewer than 10 highly homologous variants).

With respect to this clonotype: As yet, its antigen is unknown.

The CDR3 runs to 16 residues. The V end was cut by 7 bases, the J end by 6 bases, with 21 bases between. Germline CDR1 MNHEY, CDR2 SVGEGT. Quantitative molecular-barcoded 5'-RACE generated the TCR beta libraries. MiXCR, applied by TCRdb to the 5' RACE reads, yields one record per CDR3 protein. The sample includes 470,000 or so distinct CDR3 sequences, roughly 26% of them seen just once. The specimen was blood, either unsorted or a sorted T cell fraction (not recorded which). The V gene is TRBV6-2 or TRBV6-3, the J gene TRBJ2-2; D possibly matches TRBD1 or TRBD2 (6 bases each). This clonotype originated in a male donor with ankylosing spondylitis. The DNA of the CDR3 is TGTGCCAGCACACAGGTGGGGGGCGTCGGACCCGGGGAGCTGTTTTTT. Translation: CASTQVGGVGPGELFF.